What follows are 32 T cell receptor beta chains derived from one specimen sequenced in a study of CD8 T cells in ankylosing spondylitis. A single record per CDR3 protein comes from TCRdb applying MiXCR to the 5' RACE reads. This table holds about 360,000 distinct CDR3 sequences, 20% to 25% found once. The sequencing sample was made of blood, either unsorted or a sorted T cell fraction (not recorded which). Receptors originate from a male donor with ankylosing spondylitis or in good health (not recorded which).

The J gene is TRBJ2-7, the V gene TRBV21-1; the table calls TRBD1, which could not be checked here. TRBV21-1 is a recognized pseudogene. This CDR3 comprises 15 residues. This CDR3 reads CASSGLGQIPVEQYF. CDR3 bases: TGTGCCAGCAGCGGGTTGGGACAGATACCGGTCGAGCAGTACTTC.

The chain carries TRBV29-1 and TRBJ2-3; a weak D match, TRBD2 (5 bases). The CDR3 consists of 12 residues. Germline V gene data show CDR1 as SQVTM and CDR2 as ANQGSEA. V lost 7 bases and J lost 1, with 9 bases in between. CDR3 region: CSGEEGTDTQYF. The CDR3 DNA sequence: TGCAGCGGTGAGGAGGGCACAGATACGCAGTATTTT.

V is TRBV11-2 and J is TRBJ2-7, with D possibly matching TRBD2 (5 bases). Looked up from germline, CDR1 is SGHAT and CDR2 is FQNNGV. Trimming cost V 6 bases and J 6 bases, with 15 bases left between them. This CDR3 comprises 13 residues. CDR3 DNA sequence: TGTGCCAGCAGTCCAGCGGTGGGCCGCGAGCAGTACTTC. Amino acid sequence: CASSPAVGREQYF.

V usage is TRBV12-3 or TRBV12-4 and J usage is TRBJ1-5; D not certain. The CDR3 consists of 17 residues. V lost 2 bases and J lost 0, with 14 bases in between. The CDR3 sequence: CASSLSARLNSNQPQHF. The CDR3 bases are TGTGCCAGCAGTTTATCGGCCAGATTAAATAGCAATCAGCCCCAGCATTTT.

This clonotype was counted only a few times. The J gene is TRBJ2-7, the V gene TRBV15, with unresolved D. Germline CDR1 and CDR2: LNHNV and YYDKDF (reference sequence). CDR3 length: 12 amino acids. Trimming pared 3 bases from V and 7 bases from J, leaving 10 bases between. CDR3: CATSRVGMEQYF. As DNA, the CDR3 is TGTGCCACCAGCAGGGTTGGTATGGAGCAGTACTTC.

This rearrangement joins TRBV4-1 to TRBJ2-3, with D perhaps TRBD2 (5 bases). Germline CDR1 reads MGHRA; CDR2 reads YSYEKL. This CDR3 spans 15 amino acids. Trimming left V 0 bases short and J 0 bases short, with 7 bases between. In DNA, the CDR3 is TGCGCCAGCAGCCAAGAGCCGGGGAGCACAGATACGCAGTATTTT. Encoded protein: CASSQEPGSTDTQYF.

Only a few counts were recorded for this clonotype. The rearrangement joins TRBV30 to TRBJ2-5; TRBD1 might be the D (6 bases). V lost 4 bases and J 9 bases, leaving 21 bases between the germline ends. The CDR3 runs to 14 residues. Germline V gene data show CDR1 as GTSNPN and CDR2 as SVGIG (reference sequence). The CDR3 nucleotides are TGTGCCTGGAACCTCCGGGACATTGGTGAGGCCCAGTACTTC. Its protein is CAWNLRDIGEAQYF.

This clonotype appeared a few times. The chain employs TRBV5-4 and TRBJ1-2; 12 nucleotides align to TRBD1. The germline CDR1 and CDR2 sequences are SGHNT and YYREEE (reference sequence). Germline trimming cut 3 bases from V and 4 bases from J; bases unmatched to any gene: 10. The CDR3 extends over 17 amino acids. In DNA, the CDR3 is TGTGCCAGCAGCTCTTCGGGACAGGGGGCGCGCGGCTATGGCTACACCTTC. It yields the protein CASSSSGQGARGYGYTF.

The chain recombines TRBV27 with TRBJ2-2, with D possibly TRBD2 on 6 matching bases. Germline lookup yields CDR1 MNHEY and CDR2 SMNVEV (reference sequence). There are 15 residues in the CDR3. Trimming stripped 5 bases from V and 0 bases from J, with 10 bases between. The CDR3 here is CASSPREANTGELFF. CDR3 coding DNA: TGTGCCAGCAGTCCCAGGGAGGCGAACACCGGGGAGCTGTTTTTT.

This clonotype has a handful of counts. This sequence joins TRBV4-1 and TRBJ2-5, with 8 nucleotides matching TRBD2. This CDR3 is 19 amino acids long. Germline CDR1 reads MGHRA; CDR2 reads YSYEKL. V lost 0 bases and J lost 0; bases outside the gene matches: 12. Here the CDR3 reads CASSQDRVAGPSYQETQYF. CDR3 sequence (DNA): TGCGCCAGCAGCCAAGATCGGGTAGCGGGGCCCTCGTACCAAGAGACCCAGTACTTC.

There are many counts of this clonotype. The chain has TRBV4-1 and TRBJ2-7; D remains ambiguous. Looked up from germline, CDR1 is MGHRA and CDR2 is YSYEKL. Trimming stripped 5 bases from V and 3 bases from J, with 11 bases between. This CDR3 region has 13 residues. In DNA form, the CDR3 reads TGCGCCAGCAGCTCAGACGGATACTACGAGCAGTACTTC. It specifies CASSSDGYYEQYF.

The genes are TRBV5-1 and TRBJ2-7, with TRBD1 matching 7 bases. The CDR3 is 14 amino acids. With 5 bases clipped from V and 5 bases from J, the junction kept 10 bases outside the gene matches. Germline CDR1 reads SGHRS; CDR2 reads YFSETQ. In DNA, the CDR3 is TGCGCCAGCAGTCCCAGGGACAGTTTTCACGAGCAGTACTTC. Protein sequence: CASSPRDSFHEQYF.

The CDR3 region is CSARDRVTYEQYF. In DNA form, the CDR3 reads TGCAGTGCCCGGGACAGGGTAACCTACGAGCAGTACTTC. The rearrangement links TRBV20-1 to TRBJ2-7; 9 bases are a match to TRBD1. Germline CDR1 and CDR2: DFQATT and SNEGSKA (reference sequence). The CDR3 has 13 residues. V shed 6 bases, J shed 2 bases, and the junction held 5 bases outside the gene matches.

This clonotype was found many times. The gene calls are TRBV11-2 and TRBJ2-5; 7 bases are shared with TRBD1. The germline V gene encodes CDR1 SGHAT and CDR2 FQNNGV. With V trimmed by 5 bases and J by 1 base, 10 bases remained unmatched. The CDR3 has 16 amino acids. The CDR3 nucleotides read TGTGCCAGCAGCCCTATACCCGGGACAGCCCAAGAGACCCAGTACTTC. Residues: CASSPIPGTAQETQYF.

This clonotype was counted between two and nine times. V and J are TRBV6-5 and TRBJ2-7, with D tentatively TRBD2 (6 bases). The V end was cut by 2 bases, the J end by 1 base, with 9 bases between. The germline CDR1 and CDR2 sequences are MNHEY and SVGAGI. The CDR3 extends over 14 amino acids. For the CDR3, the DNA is TGTGCCAGCAGTTACGTGGGGGGTTCCTACGAGCAGTACTTC. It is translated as CASSYVGGSYEQYF.

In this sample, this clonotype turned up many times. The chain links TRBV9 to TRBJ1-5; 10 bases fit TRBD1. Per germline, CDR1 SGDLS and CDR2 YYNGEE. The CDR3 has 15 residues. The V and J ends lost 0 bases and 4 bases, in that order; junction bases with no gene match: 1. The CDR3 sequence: CASSVGQGANQPQHF. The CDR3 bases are TGTGCCAGCAGCGTAGGACAGGGGGCGAATCAGCCCCAGCATTTT.

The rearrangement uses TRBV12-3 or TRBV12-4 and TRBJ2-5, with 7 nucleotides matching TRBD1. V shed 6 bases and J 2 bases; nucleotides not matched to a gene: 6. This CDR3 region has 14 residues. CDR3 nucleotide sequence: TGTGCCAGCAGAGGGGACAGTTGGCAAGAGACCCAGTACTTC. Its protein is CASRGDSWQETQYF.

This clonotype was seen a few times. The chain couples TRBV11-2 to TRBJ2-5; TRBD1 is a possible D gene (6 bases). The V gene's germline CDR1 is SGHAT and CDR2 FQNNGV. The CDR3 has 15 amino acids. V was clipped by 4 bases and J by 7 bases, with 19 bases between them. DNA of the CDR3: TGTGCCAGCAGCTCCGATACAGGGTTTTGGGGGACCCAGTACTTC. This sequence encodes CASSSDTGFWGTQYF.

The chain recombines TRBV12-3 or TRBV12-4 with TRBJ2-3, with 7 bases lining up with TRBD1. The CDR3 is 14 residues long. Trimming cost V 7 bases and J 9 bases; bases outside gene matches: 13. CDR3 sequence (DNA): TGTGCCAGCACCTCTACCCTCAGGGGGAGCACGCAGTATTTT. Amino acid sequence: CASTSTLRGSTQYF.

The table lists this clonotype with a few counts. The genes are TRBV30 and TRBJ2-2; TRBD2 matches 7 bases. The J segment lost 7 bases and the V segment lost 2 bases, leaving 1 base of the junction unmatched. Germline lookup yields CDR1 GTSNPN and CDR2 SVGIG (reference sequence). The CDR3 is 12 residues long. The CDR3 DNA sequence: TGTGCCTGGAGTCCGGGAGGCGGGGAGCTGTTTTTT. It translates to CAWSPGGGELFF.

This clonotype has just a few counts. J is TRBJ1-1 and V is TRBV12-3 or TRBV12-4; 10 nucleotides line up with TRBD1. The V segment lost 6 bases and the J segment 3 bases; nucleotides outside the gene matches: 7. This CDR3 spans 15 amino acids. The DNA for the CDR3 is TGTGCCAGCAGCGGGACAGGGGACAGGGACACTGAAGCTTTCTTT. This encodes CASSGTGDRDTEAFF.

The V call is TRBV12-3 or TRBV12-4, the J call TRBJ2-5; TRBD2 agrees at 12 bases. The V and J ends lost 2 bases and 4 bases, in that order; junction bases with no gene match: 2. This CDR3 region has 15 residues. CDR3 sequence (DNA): TGTGCCAGCAGTTTATCTAGCGGGGGGGCAGAGACCCAGTACTTC. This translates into CASSLSSGGAETQYF.

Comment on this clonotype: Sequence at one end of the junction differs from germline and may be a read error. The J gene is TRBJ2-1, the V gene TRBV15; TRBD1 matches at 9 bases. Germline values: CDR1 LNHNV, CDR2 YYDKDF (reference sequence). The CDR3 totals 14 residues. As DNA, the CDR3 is TGTGCCACCAGCAATGAATATCCGGGACAGGGACGTTCCTTC. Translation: CATSNEYPGQGRSF. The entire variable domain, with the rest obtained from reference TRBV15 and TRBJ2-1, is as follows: DAMVIQNPRYQVTQFGKPVTLSCSQTLNHNVMYWYQQKSSQAPKLLFHYYDKDFNNEADTPDNFQSRRPNTSFCFLDIRSPGLGDTAMYLCATSNEYPGQGRSFGPGTRLTVL.

The DNA for the CDR3 is TGCAGTGCTAGAGGGGGGACCGACTCCTACGAGCAGTACTTC. Amino acids: CSARGGTDSYEQYF. The chain links TRBV20-1 to TRBJ2-7; D is perhaps TRBD1 or TRBD2 (5 bases each). CDR3 length: 14 amino acids. The V gene lost 1 base and the J gene lost 0 bases, with 10 bases spanning the gap. CDR1 DFQATT and CDR2 SNEGSKA come from the germline V gene (reference sequence).

CDR3 in DNA: TGTGCCAGCAGCTTAGGGGGAGGAGGGGAAGAGCAGTTCTTC. The encoded protein is CASSLGGGGEEQFF. V and J are TRBV7-6 and TRBJ2-1; a weak D match, TRBD2 (6 bases). Germline lookup yields CDR1 SGHVS and CDR2 FNYEAQ. The CDR3 totals 14 residues. The V gene lost 1 base and the J gene lost 10 bases, with 14 bases spanning the gap.

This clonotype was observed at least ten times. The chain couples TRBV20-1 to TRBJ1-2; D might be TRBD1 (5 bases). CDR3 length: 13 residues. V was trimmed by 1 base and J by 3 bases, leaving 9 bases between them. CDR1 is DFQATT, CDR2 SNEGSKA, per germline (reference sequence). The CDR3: CSARGTGDYGYTF. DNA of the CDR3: TGCAGTGCTAGAGGGACGGGGGACTATGGCTACACCTTC.

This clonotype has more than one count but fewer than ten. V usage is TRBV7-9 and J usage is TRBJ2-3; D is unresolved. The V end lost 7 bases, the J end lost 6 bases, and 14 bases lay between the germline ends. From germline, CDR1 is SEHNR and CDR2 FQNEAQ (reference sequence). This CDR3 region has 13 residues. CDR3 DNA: TGTGCCAGCACTCGGAGCTTGGCCGATACGCAGTATTTT. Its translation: CASTRSLADTQYF.

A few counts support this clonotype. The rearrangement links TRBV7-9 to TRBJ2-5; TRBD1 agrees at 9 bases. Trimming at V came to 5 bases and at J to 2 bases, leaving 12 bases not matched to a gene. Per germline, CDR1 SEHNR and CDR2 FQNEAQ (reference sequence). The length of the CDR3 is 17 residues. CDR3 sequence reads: CASSPRGWTGDQETQYF. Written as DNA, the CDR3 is TGTGCCAGCAGCCCCCGGGGGTGGACAGGGGATCAAGAGACCCAGTACTTC.

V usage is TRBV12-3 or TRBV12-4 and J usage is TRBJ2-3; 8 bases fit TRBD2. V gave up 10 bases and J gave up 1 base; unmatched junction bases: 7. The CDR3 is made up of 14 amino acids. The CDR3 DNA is TGTGCCAACTGCGGGGGGTTTCGCACAGATACGCAGTATTTT. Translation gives CANCGGFRTDTQYF.

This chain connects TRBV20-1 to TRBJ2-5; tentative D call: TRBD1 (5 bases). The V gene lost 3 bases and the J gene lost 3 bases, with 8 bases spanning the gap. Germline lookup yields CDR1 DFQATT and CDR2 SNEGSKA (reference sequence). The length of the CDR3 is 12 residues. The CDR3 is CSASRAEETQYF. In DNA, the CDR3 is TGCAGTGCTAGCAGGGCGGAAGAGACCCAGTACTTC.

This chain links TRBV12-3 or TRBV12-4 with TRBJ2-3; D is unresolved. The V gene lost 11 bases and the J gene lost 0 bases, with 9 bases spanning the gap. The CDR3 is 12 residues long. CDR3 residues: CASTQSTDTQYF. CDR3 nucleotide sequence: TGTGCCTCGACACAGAGCACAGATACGCAGTATTTT.

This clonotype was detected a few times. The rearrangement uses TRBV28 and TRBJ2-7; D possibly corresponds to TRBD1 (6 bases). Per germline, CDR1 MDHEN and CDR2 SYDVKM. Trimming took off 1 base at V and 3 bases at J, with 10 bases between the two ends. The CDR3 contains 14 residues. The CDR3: CASSLLDSLYEQYF. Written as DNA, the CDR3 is TGTGCCAGCAGTTTATTGGACAGCCTCTACGAGCAGTACTTC.